The 8 T cell receptor beta chains below were found in one sample sequenced in a study of T cell changes during pregnancy in multiple sclerosis. Produced via immunoSEQ multiplex PCR; TCRdb's table is partial and in-frame only. The data show over 35,000 clones, around 92% seen once. Material: peripheral blood. These receptors all stem from a female donor with multiple sclerosis, enrolled in a pregnancy study.

This chain links TRBV2 with TRBJ1-3, with D uncertain. Trimming shortened V by 5 bases and J by 7 bases, and 18 bases separated the two germline ends. The CDR3 sequence is 15 residues long. Per germline, CDR1 SNHLY and CDR2 FYNNEI. The CDR3 DNA follows: TGTGCCAGCAGTTATGGACCGTCAATTATGAACACCATATATTTT. It is translated as CASSYGPSIMNTIYF.

V and J are TRBV28 and TRBJ1-2; TRBD1 matches 8 bases. Losses at the gene ends were 8 bases for V and 5 bases for J; bases not matched to a gene: 10. This CDR3 spans 14 amino acids. Germline V CDR1 and CDR2: MDHEN, SYDVKM. The DNA for the CDR3 is TGTGCCAGCCTTAGCAGGGGGCAAGGGTATGGCTACACCTTC. This codes for CASLSRGQGYGYTF.

The rearrangement uses TRBV4-1 and TRBJ2-3, with 9 positions matching TRBD2. From germline, CDR1 is MGHRA and CDR2 YSYEKL. The CDR3 totals 16 residues. Trimming removed 1 base from V and 2 bases from J; junction bases left unmatched: 4. As DNA, the CDR3 is TGCGCCAGCAGCCAAGCTAGCGGGATCCTCACAGATACGCAGTATTTT. Protein: CASSQASGILTDTQYF.

In DNA form, the CDR3 reads TGCGCCAGCAACCCGAGCAGCGGGGAGCTGTTTTTT. The encoded protein is CASNPSSGELFF. The chain uses TRBV5-1 and TRBJ2-2; D gene uncertain. V was shortened by 6 bases and J by 7 bases, with 10 bases between the two germline ends. Germline V gene lookup returns CDR1 SGHRS and CDR2 YFSETQ. This CDR3 region has 12 residues.

The J gene is TRBJ1-2, the V gene TRBV28; TRBD1 is a possible D gene (6 bases). CDR1 is MDHEN and CDR2 is SYDVKM in the germline V gene. The CDR3 totals 15 residues. V was trimmed by 2 bases and J by 4 bases, leaving 14 bases between them. CDR3 coding DNA: TGTGCCAGCAGTTTAGGTACAGGGCGGGGCTATGGCTACACCTTC. This codes for CASSLGTGRGYGYTF.

The rearrangement uses TRBV5-1 and TRBJ1-1; possible D gene TRBD1, 6 bases. Germline V gene data show CDR1 as SGHRS and CDR2 as YFSETQ. The V gene lost 6 bases and the J gene lost 4 bases, with 22 bases spanning the gap. There are 16 residues in the CDR3. The CDR3 bases are TGCGCCAGCAAAGGAGAAAAACAGGGTTTCGGCACTGAAGCTTTCTTT. Amino acid sequence: CASKGEKQGFGTEAFF.

This rearrangement joins TRBV10-2 to TRBJ2-7; tentatively, D is TRBD1 or TRBD2 (6 bases each). V lost 0 bases, J lost 12 bases, and 15 bases lay in between. There are 13 residues in the CDR3. Per germline, CDR1 WSHSY and CDR2 SAAADI. Here the CDR3 DNA reads TGCGCCAGCAGTGAGTCGGAGGGGGACCAGCTGTACTTC. Translating it yields CASSESEGDQLYF.

Concerning this clone itself: Sequence at one end of the junction differs from germline and may be a read error. The chain is built from TRBV29-1 and TRBJ2-5, with 8 bases identical to TRBD1. This CDR3 has 17 residues. Looked up from germline, CDR1 is SQVTM and CDR2 is ANQGSEA. The CDR3 sequence: CSVEGVGTGQLWETQYF. CDR3 coding DNA: TGCAGCGTGGAAGGGGTGGGGACAGGCCAGTTGTGGGAGACCCAGTACTTC.